This TCR beta chain was documented in a study of technical replicates of blood from a handful of donors. Here immunoSEQ multiplex PCR was the method, and the copy in TCRdb shows in-frame clones only, minus some. Counted here are about 80,000 clones, 70% to 90% occurring once; the ten biggest clones make up approximately 0.42%. Germline-derived CDR1 and CDR2 are MDHEN and SYDVKM. CDR3 length equals 14 residues. Unmatched junction bases numbered 9, after V lost 3 bases and J lost 11 bases. Source material: T cells isolated from PBMCs. The receptor comes from a human donor in good health. The chain links TRBV28 to TRBJ2-3, with 9 nucleotides matching TRBD2. The CDR3 loop reads CASSLGPISGGQYF. CDR3 in DNA: TGTGCCAGCAGTTTGGGCCCCATTAGCGGGGGGCAGTATTTT.